The 21 T cell receptor beta chains reported below all come from one sample, sequenced in a study of T cell responses to AZD1222 COVID-19 vaccine. The method was immunoSEQ multiplex PCR; TCRdb's version includes in-frame clones alone and lacks a portion of them. The repertoire holds some 180,000 clones, with approximately 92% as singletons. This sample comprised peripheral blood, obtained 28 days after the second dose of the MenACWY control vaccine. The receptors derive from an adult who received the MenACWY meningococcal vaccine as a control.

This chain connects TRBV29-1 to TRBJ1-6; TRBD1 agrees at 8 bases. V shed 5 bases, J shed 7 bases, and the junction held 4 bases outside the gene matches. The germline V gene encodes CDR1 SQVTM and CDR2 ANQGSEA. The CDR3 contains 13 residues. CDR3 DNA: TGCAGCGTTACCGACAGGGGAAATTCACCCCTCCACTTT. Its translation: CSVTDRGNSPLHF. The variable domain in full, with the rest retrieved from reference TRBV29-1 and TRBJ1-6, is SAVISQKPSRDICQRGTSLTIQCQVDSQVTMMFWYRQQPGQSLTLIATANQGSEATYESGFVIDKFPISRPNLTFSTLTVSNMSPEDSSIYLCSVTDRGNSPLHFGNGTRLTVT.

The chain uses TRBV5-1 and TRBJ2-1; 7 nucleotides line up with TRBD2. Losses at the gene ends were 5 bases for V and 3 bases for J; bases not matched to a gene: 14. CDR3 size: 17 residues. CDR1 and CDR2 from the germline V gene are SGHRS and YFSETQ. The CDR3 region has the DNA TGCGCCAGCAGGGGAGGGATTAAAGCGGAGCGCTACAATGAGCAGTTCTTC. It translates to CASRGGIKAERYNEQFF.

V gene TRBV12-5 combines with J gene TRBJ1-5, with D unresolved. This CDR3 spans 13 amino acids. V shed 7 bases and J shed 1 base, with 8 bases lying between them. Germline V gives CDR1 LGHNT, CDR2 FRNRAP. The CDR3 DNA is TGTGCTAGTGCCTTGAGGAGCAATCAGCCCCAGCATTTT. This gives the protein CASALRSNQPQHF. Looking up the rest from reference TRBV12-5 and TRBJ1-5 gives the full variable domain: DARVTQTPRHKVTEMGQEVTMRCQPILGHNTVFWYRQTMMQGLELLAYFRNRAPLDDSGMPKDRFSAEMPDATLATLKIQPSEPRDSAVYFCASALRSNQPQHFGDGTRLSIL.

V usage is TRBV10-3 and J usage is TRBJ1-1; weak D call: TRBD1 (6 bases). The CDR3 length is 14 residues. The germline CDR1 and CDR2 sequences are ENHRY and SYGVKD. V gave up 6 bases and J gave up 3 bases, with 14 bases separating them. Written as DNA, the CDR3 is TGTGCCATCAGCCAGGACAGCTTTTACACTGAAGCTTTCTTT. Translated, it gives CAISQDSFYTEAFF.

The chain uses TRBV9 and TRBJ1-4, with D possibly TRBD1 on 5 matching bases. Deletions cut 3 bases from V and 7 bases from J, with 19 bases between. The CDR3 sequence is 16 residues long. Germline V gene sequence: CDR1 SGDLS, CDR2 YYNGEE. Here the CDR3 reads CASSAAPTRGSEKLFF. The CDR3 DNA sequence: TGTGCCAGCAGCGCCGCACCGACTCGGGGGAGTGAAAAACTGTTTTTT.

The rearrangement links TRBV7-9 to TRBJ1-3, with a tentative D call TRBD1 (5 bases). The V gene lost 1 base and the J gene lost 2 bases, with 12 bases spanning the gap. Looked up from germline, CDR1 is SEHNR and CDR2 is FQNEAQ (reference sequence). The CDR3 extends over 16 amino acids. The CDR3 is CASSLVGQGAGNTIYF. The CDR3 DNA follows: TGTGCCAGCAGCTTAGTAGGGCAGGGTGCTGGAAACACCATATATTTT.

The chain combines TRBV15 with TRBJ2-7; 8 nucleotides match TRBD1. Trimming took 5 bases from V and 3 from J; bases not matched to a gene: 12. Germline CDR1 LNHNV, CDR2 YYDKDF (reference sequence). The CDR3 is 16 amino acids. DNA for the CDR3: TGTGCCACCAGCGCCAGACCGGGACAGGTTTTCTACGAGCAGTACTTC. This translates into CATSARPGQVFYEQYF.

The chain combines TRBV6-5 with TRBJ1-2, with TRBD1 matching over 8 bases. The germline V gene encodes CDR1 MNHEY and CDR2 SVGAGI. V trimming: 2 bases; J trimming: 4 bases; junction bases outside the gene matches: 3. This CDR3 region has 14 residues. The CDR3 is CASSYTDRGYGYTF. The CDR3 bases are TGTGCCAGCAGTTACACAGACAGGGGCTATGGCTACACCTTC.

The rearrangement links TRBV15 to TRBJ1-6; 7 bases fit TRBD1. The V gene's germline CDR1 is LNHNV and CDR2 YYDKDF (reference sequence). CDR3 length: 14 residues. After removal of 5 bases from V and 5 bases from J, the junction contained 3 bases not matched to a gene. CDR3 sequence (DNA): TGTGCCACCAGCGTGACAGGGAATAATTCACCCCTCCACTTT. This encodes CATSVTGNNSPLHF.

This chain connects TRBV5-4 to TRBJ1-2; D is unclear. Germline V lookup: CDR1 SGHNT, CDR2 YYREEE (reference sequence). V was clipped by 2 bases and J by 6 bases, with 5 bases between them. The length of the CDR3 is 11 residues. This CDR3 is CASSFSNGYTF. As DNA, the CDR3 is TGTGCCAGCAGCTTCAGCAATGGCTACACCTTC.

The DNA for the CDR3 is TGTGCCAGTAGTTGGGACAGGGACTCCTACGAGCAGTACTTC. It specifies CASSWDRDSYEQYF. The gene calls are TRBV19 and TRBJ2-7; 9 bases match TRBD1. CDR3 size: 14 residues. V lost 5 bases to trimming and J lost 0 bases; unmatched junction nucleotides: 2. CDR1 is LNHDA, CDR2 SQIVND, per germline (reference sequence).

The chain is built from TRBV7-6 and TRBJ1-4, with no clear D. The length of the CDR3 is 15 residues. V lost 5 bases to trimming and J lost 7 bases, with 17 bases between them. The germline V gene encodes CDR1 SGHVS and CDR2 FNYEAQ. CDR3 region: CASSGRMGWGEKLFF. DNA for the CDR3: TGTGCCAGCAGCGGACGCATGGGGTGGGGTGAAAAACTGTTTTTT.

This clone has a single count. V is TRBV19 and J is TRBJ1-1, with 11 nucleotides matching TRBD1. CDR1 is LNHDA, CDR2 SQIVND, per germline (reference sequence). This CDR3 is 15 amino acids long. J lost 6 bases, V lost 1 base, and 4 bases had no gene match. In DNA form, the CDR3 reads TGTGCCAGTAGTATAGCTGGGACAGGGGGGTCTGAAGCTTTCTTT. It yields the protein CASSIAGTGGSEAFF.

The chain joins TRBV5-1 to TRBJ2-5, with D unresolved. The germline CDR1 and CDR2 sequences are SGHRS and YFSETQ. V lost 0 bases to trimming and J lost 4 bases, with 16 bases between them. This CDR3 has 16 residues. The CDR3 spells CASSLVAGSYSETQYF. The CDR3 nucleotides are TGCGCCAGCAGCTTGGTAGCCGGGTCGTACTCAGAGACCCAGTACTTC. The whole variable domain, filled in from reference TRBV5-1 and TRBJ2-5, reads KAGVTQTPRYLIKTRGQQVTLSCSPISGHRSVSWYQQTPGQGLQFLFEYFSETQRNKGNFPGRFSGRQFSNSRSEMNVSTLELGDSALYLCASSLVAGSYSETQYFGPGTRLLVL.

Comment on this clone: The DNA is left out, because the CDR3 cannot be placed on it with certainty; the CDR3 is given as TCRdb lists it. The rearrangement uses TRBV6-2 or TRBV6-3 and TRBJ2-1; the DNA was not compared with TRBD2, the D call given in the table. The CDR3 contains 15 residues when both ends are counted. From germline, CDR1 is MNHEY and CDR2 SVGEGT. The CDR3 protein is CASSYQKVAGGALFF.

The rearrangement joins TRBV7-9 to TRBJ1-2, with TRBD1 matching over 10 bases. V lost 4 bases to trimming and J lost 8 bases; unmatched junction nucleotides: 4. CDR1 and CDR2 (germline): SEHNR, FQNEAQ (reference sequence). The CDR3 sequence is 13 residues long. The CDR3 region has the DNA TGTGCCAGCAGCTCCGGGACAGGGGTCGGCTACACCTTC. Encoded protein: CASSSGTGVGYTF.

This sequence joins TRBV19 and TRBJ2-1, with 13 bases that match TRBD2. Germline values: CDR1 LNHDA, CDR2 SQIVND (reference sequence). This CDR3 spans 13 amino acids. Trimming at V came to 6 bases and at J to 9 bases, leaving 2 bases not matched to a gene. The CDR3 DNA sequence: TGTGCCAGTAGCGGGACTAGCGGGGTTGAGCAGTTCTTC. Encoded protein: CASSGTSGVEQFF.

This chain links TRBV11-3 with TRBJ2-6; a possible D gene is TRBD1 (6 bases). CDR1 and CDR2 from the germline V gene are SGHNT and YENEEA. This CDR3 is 15 amino acids long. V lost 5 bases, J lost 1 base, and 9 bases lay in between. The CDR3 sequence: CASSPGVSGANVLTF. In nucleotides, the CDR3 is TGTGCCAGCAGCCCAGGGGTTTCTGGGGCCAACGTCCTGACTTTC.

This chain connects TRBV13 to TRBJ2-5; 9 bases fit TRBD2. Germline V gene data show CDR1 as PRHDT and CDR2 as FYEKMQ (reference sequence). This CDR3 region has 14 residues. V gave up 2 bases and J gave up 9 bases; unmatched junction bases: 7. The CDR3 sequence is CASSLQLAGVAQYF. CDR3 DNA: TGTGCCAGCAGCTTACAATTAGCGGGAGTCGCCCAGTACTTC.

The chain is built from TRBV7-8 and TRBJ2-3; no firm D call. V lost 4 bases and J lost 1, with 9 bases in between. The CDR3 is 14 residues long. Germline CDR1 reads SGHVS; CDR2 reads FQNEAQ. As DNA, the CDR3 is TGTGCCAGCAGCTCCCCGATCGGCACAGATACGCAGTATTTT. Encoded protein: CASSSPIGTDTQYF.

The chain's CDR3 is CASSLVSSGASAGELFF. In DNA form, the CDR3 reads TGTGCCAGCAGCTTAGTCTCCAGCGGAGCGAGCGCCGGGGAGCTGTTTTTT. The V and J genes are TRBV11-2 and TRBJ2-2, with D possibly being TRBD2 (5 bases). The germline V gene encodes CDR1 SGHAT and CDR2 FQNNGV. The CDR3 is 17 amino acids. The ends were cut back, 1 base at V and 6 bases at J, with 18 bases in the middle.